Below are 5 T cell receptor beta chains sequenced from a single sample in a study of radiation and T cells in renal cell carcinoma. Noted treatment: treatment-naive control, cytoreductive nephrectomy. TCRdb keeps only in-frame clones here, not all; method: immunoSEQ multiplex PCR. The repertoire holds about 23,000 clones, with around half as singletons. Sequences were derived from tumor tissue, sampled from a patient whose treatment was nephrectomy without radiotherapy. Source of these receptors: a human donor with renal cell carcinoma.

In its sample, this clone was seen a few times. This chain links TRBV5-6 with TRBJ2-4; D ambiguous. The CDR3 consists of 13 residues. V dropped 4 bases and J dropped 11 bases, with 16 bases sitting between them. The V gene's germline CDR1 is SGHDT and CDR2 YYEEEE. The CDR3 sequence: CASSPRAVLVQYF. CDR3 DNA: TGTGCCAGCAGCCCAAGGGCCGTTCTCGTTCAGTACTTC. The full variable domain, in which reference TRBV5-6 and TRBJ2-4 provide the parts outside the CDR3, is DAGVTQSPTHLIKTRGQQVTLRCSPKSGHDTVSWYQQALGQGPQFIFQYYEEEERQRGNFPDRFSGHQFPNYSSELNVNALLLGDSALYLCASSPRAVLVQYFGAGTRLSVL.

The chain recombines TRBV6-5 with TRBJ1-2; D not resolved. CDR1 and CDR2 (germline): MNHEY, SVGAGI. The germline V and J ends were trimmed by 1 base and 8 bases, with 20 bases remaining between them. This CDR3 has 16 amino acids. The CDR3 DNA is TGTGCCAGCAGTTACTTTTTAGTCGTCGGGATTCGCGGCTACACCTTC. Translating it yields CASSYFLVVGIRGYTF.

CDR3 region: CASRGTGEAGQPQHF. The CDR3 DNA reads TGTGCCAGTAGGGGGACAGGGGAGGCAGGACAGCCCCAGCATTTT. The gene calls are TRBV19 and TRBJ1-5; 10 positions agree with TRBD1. The germline V gene has CDR1 LNHDA and CDR2 SQIVND (reference sequence). Unmatched junction bases numbered 9, after V lost 6 bases and J lost 7 bases. The CDR3 runs 15 residues.

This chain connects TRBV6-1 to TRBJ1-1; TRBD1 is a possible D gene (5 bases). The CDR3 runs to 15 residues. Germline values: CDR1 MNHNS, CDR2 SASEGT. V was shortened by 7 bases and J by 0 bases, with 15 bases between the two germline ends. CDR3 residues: CASNTLAGVNTEAFF. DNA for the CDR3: TGTGCCAGCAATACACTTGCGGGGGTGAACACTGAAGCTTTCTTT.

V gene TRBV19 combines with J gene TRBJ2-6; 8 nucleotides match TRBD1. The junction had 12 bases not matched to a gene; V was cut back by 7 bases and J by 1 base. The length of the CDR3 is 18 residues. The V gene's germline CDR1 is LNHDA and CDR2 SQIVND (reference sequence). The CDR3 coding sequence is TGTGCCAGTACCCTACGGAGGGGACAGGCTTCTGGGGCCAACGTCCTGACTTTC. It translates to CASTLRRGQASGANVLTF.